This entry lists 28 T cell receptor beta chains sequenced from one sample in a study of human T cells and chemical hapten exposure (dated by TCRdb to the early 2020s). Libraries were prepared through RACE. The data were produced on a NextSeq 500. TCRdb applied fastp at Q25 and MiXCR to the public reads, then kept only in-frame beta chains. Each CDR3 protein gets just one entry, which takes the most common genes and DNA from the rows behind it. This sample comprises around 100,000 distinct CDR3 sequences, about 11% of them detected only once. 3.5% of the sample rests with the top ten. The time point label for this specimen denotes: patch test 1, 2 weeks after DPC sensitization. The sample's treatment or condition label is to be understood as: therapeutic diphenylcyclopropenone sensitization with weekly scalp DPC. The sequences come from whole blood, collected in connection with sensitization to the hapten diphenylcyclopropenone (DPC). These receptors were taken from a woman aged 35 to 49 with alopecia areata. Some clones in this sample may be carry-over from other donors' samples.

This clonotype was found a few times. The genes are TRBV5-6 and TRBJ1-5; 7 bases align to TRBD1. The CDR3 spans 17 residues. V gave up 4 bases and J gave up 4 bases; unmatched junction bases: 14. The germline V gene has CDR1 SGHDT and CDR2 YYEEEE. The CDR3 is CASSPILGDSRNQPQHF. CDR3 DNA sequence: TGTGCCAGCAGCCCTATACTCGGGGACAGTAGGAATCAGCCCCAGCATTTT.

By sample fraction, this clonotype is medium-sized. CDR3 bases: TGCAGCGTTGATTCTGCGGGCAGGACAGGGGGGGCCGAGCAGTACTTC. Protein: CSVDSAGRTGGAEQYF. The rearrangement uses TRBV29-1 and TRBJ2-7; 10 bases agree with TRBD1. The CDR3 loop spans 16 amino acids. Per the germline V gene, CDR1 is SQVTM and CDR2 is ANQGSEA. The V gene end was trimmed by 3 bases and the J gene end by 6 bases; junction bases not matched to a gene: 14.

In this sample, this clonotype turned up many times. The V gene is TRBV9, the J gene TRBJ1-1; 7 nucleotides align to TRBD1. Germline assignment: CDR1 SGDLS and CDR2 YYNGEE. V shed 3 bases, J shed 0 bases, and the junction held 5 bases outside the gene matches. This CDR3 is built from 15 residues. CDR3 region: CASSAKGQMNTEAFF. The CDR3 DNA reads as TGTGCCAGCAGCGCCAAGGGACAGATGAACACTGAAGCTTTCTTT.

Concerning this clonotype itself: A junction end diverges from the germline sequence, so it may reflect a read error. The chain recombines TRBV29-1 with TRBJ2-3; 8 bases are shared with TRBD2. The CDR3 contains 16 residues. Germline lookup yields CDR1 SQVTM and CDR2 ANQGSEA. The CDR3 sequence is CSVGAGGRVGTDTQYF. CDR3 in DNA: TGCAGCGTTGGCGCGGGGGGCCGAGTGGGCACAGATACGCAGTATTTC.

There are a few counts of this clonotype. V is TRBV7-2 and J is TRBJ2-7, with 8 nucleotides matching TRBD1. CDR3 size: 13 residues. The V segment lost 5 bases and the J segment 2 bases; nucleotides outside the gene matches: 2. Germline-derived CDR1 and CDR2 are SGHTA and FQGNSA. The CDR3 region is CASSGQGTYEQYF. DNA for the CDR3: TGTGCCAGCAGCGGACAGGGTACCTACGAGCAGTACTTC.

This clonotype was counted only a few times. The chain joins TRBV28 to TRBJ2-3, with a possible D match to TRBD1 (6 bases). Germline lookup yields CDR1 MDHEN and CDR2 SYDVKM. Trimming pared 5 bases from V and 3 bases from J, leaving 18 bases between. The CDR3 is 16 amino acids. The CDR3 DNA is TGTGCCAGCAGTCCCCCTTCCCTAACAGGGACAGATACGCAGTATTTT. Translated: CASSPPSLTGTDTQYF. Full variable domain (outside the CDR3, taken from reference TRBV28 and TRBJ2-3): DVKVTQSSRYLVKRTGEKVFLECVQDMDHENMFWYRQDPGLGLRLIYFSYDVKMKEKGDIPEGYSVSREKKERFSLILESASTNQTSMYLCASSPPSLTGTDTQYFGPGTRLTVL.

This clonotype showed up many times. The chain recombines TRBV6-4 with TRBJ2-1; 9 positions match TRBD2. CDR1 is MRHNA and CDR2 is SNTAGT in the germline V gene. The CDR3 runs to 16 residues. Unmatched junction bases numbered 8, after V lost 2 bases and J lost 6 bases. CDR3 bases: TGTGCCAGCAGTGACCCCCAGCTAGCGGGGTCCAATGAGCAGTTCTTC. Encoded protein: CASSDPQLAGSNEQFF.

CDR3 residues: CASIPGQGATEQYF. The CDR3 bases are TGTGCCAGTATTCCGGGACAGGGGGCGACCGAGCAGTACTTC. The chain combines TRBV5-4 with TRBJ2-7; TRBD1 agrees at 12 bases. CDR3 length equals 14 residues. Germline V gene data show CDR1 as SGHNT and CDR2 as YYREEE (reference sequence). J lost 6 bases, V lost 8 bases, and 9 bases had no gene match.

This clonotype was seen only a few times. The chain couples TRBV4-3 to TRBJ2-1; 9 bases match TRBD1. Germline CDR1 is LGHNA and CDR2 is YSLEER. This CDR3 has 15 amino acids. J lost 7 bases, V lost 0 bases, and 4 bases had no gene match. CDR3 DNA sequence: TGCGCCAGCAGCCAAGAGGGACAGGGAGGGAATGAGCAGTTCTTC. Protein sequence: CASSQEGQGGNEQFF.

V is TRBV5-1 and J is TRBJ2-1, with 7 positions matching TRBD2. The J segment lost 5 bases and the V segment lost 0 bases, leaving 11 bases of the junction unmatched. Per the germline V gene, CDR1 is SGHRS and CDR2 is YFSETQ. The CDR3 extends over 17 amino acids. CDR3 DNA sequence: TGCGCCAGCAGCTTGGCTGCTAGCGGCCGCTCGCACAATGAGCAGTTCTTC. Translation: CASSLAASGRSHNEQFF.

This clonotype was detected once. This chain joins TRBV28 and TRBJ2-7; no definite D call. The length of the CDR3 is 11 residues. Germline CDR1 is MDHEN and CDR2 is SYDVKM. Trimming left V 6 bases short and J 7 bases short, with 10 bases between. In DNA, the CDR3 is TGTGCCAGCAGCGCCCGCAGGGAGCAGTACTTC. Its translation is CASSARREQYF.

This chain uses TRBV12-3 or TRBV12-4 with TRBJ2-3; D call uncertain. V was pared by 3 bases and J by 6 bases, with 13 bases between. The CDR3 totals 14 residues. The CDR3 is CASSLPARVDTQYF. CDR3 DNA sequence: TGTGCCAGCAGTTTGCCAGCTCGGGTCGATACGCAGTATTTT.

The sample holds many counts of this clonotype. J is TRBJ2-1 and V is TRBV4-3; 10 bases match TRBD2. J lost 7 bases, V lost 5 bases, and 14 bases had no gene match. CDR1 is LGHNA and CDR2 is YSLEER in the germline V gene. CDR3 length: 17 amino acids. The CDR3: CASSIGASGGARNEQFF. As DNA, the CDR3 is TGCGCCAGCAGCATCGGTGCGAGCGGGGGGGCTCGGAATGAGCAGTTCTTC.

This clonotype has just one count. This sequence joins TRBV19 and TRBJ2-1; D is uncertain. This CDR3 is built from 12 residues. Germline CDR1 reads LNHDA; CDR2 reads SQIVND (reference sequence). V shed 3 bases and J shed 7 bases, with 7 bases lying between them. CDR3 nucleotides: TGTGCCAGTAGTATGCCACGGAATGAGCAGTTCTTC. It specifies CASSMPRNEQFF.

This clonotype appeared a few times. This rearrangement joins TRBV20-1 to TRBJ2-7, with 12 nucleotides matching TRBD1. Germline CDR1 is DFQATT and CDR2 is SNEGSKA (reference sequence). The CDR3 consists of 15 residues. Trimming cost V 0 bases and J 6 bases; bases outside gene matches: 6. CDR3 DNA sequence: TGCAGTGCTAGAGAATCCGGGACAGGGGGCGGCGAGCAGTACTTC. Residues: CSARESGTGGGEQYF.

CDR3: CASSETGTGAHNEQFF. The CDR3 nucleotides are TGTGCCAGCAGTGAGACCGGGACAGGGGCGCACAATGAGCAGTTCTTC. This sequence joins TRBV28 and TRBJ2-1, with 10 bases aligning to TRBD1. Germline assignment: CDR1 MDHEN and CDR2 SYDVKM. J gave up 5 bases and V 5 bases, and 9 bases lay outside the gene matches. CDR3 length equals 16 residues.

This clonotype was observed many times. For the CDR3, the DNA is TGTGCCAGCAGTTTTCAGGGCTGGGAGACCCAGTACTTC. Translated: CASSFQGWETQYF. This chain connects TRBV12-3 or TRBV12-4 to TRBJ2-5, with D possibly TRBD1 on 5 matching bases. CDR3 size: 13 residues. Trimming left V 3 bases short and J 5 bases short, with 10 bases between.

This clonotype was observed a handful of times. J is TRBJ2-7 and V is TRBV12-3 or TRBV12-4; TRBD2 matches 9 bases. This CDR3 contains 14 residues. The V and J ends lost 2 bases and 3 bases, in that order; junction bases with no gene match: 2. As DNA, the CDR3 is TGTGCCAGCAGTTTACGGCGGGAGGGCTACGAGCAGTACTTC. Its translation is CASSLRREGYEQYF.

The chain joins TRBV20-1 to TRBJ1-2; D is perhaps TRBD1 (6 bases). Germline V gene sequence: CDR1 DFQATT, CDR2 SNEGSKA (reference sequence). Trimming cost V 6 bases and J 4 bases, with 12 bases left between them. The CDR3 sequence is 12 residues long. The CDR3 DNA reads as TGCAGTGCGTCGGGACAATTCTATGGCTACACCTTC. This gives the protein CSASGQFYGYTF.

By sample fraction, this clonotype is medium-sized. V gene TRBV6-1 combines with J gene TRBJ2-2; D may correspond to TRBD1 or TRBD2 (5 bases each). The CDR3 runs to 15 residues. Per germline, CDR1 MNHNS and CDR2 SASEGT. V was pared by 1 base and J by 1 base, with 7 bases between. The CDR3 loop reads CASSEGDGNTGELFF. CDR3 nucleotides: TGTGCCAGCAGTGAAGGGGACGGGAACACCGGGGAGCTGTTTTTT.

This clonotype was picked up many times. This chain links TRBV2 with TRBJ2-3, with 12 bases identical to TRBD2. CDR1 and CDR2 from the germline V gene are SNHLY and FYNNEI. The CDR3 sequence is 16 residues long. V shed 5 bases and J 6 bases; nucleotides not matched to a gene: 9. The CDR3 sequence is CASSLTSGRVSDTQYF. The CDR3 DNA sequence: TGTGCCAGCAGTCTGACTAGCGGGAGAGTCTCTGATACGCAGTATTTT.

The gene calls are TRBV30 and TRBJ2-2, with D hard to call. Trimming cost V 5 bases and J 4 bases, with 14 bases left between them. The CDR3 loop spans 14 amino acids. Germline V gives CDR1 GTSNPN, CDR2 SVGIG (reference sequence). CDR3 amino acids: CAWGRTPATGELFF. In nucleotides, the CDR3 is TGTGCCTGGGGAAGGACCCCCGCCACCGGGGAGCTGTTTTTT. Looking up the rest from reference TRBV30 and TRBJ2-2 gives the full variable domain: SQTIHQWPATLVQPVGSPLSLECTVEGTSNPNLYWYRQAAGRGLQLLFYSVGIGQISSEVPQNLSASRPQDRQFILSSKKLLLSDSGFYLCAWGRTPATGELFFGEGSRLTVL.

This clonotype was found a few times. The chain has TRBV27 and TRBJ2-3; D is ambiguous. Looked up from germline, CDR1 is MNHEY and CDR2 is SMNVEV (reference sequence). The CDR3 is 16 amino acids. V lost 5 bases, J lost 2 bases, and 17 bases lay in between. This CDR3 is CASSTLQFGLTDTQYF. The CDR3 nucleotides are TGTGCCAGCAGTACACTGCAGTTTGGCCTCACAGATACGCAGTATTTT.

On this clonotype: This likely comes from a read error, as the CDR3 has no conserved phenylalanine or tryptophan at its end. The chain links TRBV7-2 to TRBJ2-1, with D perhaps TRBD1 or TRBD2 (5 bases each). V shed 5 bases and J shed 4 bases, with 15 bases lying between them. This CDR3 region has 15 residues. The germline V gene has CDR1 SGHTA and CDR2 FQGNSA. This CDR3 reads CASSINGAGYNEQFL. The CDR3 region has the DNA TGTGCCAGCAGCATAAACGGGGCCGGGTACAATGAGCAGTTCCTC.

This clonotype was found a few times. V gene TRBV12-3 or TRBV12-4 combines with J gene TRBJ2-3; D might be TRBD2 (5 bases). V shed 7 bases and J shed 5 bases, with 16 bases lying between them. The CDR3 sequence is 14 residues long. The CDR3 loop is CASTKISRGDTQYF. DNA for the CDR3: TGTGCCAGCACCAAAATTAGTCGGGGAGATACGCAGTATTTT.

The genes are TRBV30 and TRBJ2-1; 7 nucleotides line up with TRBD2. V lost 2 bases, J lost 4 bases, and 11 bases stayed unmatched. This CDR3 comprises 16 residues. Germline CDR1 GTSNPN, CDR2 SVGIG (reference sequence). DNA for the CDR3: TGTGCCTGGAGTCCCCAATGGGCGGGGGTTTACAATGAGCAGTTCTTC. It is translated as CAWSPQWAGVYNEQFF.

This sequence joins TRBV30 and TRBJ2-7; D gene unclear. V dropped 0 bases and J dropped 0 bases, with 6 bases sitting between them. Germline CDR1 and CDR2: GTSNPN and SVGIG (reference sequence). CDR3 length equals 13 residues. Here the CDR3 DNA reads TGTGCCTGGAGTGTGATCTTCTCCTACGAGCAGTACTTC. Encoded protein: CAWSVIFSYEQYF.

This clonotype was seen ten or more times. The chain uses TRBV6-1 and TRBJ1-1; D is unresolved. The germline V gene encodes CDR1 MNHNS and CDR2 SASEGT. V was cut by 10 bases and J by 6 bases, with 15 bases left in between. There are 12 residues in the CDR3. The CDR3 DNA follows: TGTGCCATCGGACGCCCCCTGGCTGAAGCTTTCTTT. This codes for CAIGRPLAEAFF.